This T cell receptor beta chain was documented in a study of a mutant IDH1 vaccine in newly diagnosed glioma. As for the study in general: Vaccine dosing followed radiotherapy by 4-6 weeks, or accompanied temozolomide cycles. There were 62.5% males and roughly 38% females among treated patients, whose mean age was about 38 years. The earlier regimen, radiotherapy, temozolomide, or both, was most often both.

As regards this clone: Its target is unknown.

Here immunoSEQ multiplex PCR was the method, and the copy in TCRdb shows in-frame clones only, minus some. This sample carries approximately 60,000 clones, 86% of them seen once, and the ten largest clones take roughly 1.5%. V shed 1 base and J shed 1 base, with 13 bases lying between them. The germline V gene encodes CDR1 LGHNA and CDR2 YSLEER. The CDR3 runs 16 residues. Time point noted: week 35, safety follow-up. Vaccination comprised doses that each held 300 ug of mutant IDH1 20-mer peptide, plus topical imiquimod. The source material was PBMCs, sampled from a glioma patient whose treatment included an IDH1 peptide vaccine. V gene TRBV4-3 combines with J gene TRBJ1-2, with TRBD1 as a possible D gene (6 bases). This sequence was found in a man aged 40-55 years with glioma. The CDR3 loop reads CASSQGQVGYNYGYTF. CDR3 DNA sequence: TGCGCCAGCAGCCAAGGACAGGTCGGCTATAACTATGGCTACACCTTC.